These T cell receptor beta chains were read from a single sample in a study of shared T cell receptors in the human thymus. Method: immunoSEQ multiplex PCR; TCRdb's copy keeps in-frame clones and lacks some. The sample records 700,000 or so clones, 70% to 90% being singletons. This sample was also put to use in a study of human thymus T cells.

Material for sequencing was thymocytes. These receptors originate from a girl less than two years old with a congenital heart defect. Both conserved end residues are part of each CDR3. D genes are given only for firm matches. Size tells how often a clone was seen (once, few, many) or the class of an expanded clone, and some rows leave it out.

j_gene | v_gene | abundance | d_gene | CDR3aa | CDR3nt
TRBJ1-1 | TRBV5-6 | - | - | CASSLFGARDSEAFF | TGTGCCAGCAGCTTGTTTGGGGCCAGGGACTCTGAAGCTTTCTTT
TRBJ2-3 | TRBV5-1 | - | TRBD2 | CASGSGGGTDTQYF | TGCGCCAGCGGGTCGGGGGGTGGCACAGATACGCAGTATTTT
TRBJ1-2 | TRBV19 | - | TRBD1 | CASSIEGPGTGDGYTF | TGTGCCAGTAGTATAGAGGGCCCCGGGACAGGGGATGGCTACACCTTC
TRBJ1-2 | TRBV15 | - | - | CATSRGANYGYTF | TGTGCCACCAGCAGAGGAGCTAACTATGGCTACACCTTC
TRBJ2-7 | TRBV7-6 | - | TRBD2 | CASSLVASGGEQYF | TGTGCCAGCAGCTTAGTGGCATCGGGAGGCGAGCAGTACTTC
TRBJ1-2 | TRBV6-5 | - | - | CASSYLTGESNYGYTF | TGTGCCAGCAGTTACCTAACAGGCGAATCTAACTATGGCTACACCTTC
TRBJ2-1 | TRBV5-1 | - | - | CASSLDRDNEQLF | TGCGCCAGCAGCTTGGACAGAGACAATGAGCAGCTCTTC
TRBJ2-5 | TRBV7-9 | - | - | CASSFLYGHLLQETQYF | TGTGCCAGCAGCTTTTTGTACGGACATCTCCTGCAAGAGACCCAGTACTTC
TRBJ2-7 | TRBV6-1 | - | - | CASPRNETGPYEQYF | TGTGCCAGCCCGAGGAATGAGACAGGCCCCTACGAGCAGTACTTC
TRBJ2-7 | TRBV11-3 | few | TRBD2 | CASSLDPGGGKMYEQYF | TGTGCCAGCAGCTTAGATCCGGGGGGAGGCAAGATGTACGAGCAGTACTTC
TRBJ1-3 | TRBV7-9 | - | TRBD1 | CASSLVRTGNGNTIYF | TGTGCCAGCAGCTTAGTCCGGACAGGGAATGGAAACACCATATATTTT
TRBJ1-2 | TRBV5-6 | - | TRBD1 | CASSPSHRQGISNGYTF | TGTGCCAGCAGCCCTTCCCACCGACAGGGAATTTCTAATGGCTACACCTTC
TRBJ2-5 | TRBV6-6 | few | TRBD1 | CASSRGTGTWETQYF | TGTGCCAGCAGTCGGGGGACAGGGACTTGGGAGACCCAGTACTTC
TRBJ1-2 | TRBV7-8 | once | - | CASSGALVSYGYTF | TGTGCCAGCAGCGGAGCCCTCGTCTCCTATGGCTACACCTTC
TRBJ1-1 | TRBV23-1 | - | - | CASSQSSRPENTEAFF | TGCGCCAGCAGTCAATCGAGCAGGCCTGAGAACACTGAAGCTTTCTTT
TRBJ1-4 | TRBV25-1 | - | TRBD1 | CASSDRQGTDEKLFF | TGTGCCAGCAGTGATCGACAGGGGACTGATGAAAAACTGTTTTTT
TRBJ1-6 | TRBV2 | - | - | CASSEWFEGSPLHF | TGTGCCAGCAGTGAGTGGTTTGAGGGATCCCCCCTCCACTTT
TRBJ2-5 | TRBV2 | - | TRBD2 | CASSVGGGQETQYF | TGTGCCAGCAGTGTCGGCGGGGGACAAGAGACCCAGTACTTC
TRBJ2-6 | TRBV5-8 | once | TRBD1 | CASSSGQPSISGANVLTF | TGTGCCAGCAGCTCGGGACAGCCTTCCATCTCTGGGGCCAACGTCCTGACTTTC
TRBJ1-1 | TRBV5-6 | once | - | CASSFCPFPIGHRNTEAFF | TGTGCCAGCAGCTTTTGTCCCTTCCCTATAGGACATAGGAACACTGAAGCTTTCTTT
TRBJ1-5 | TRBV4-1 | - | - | CASSRSGGQPQHF | TGCGCCAGCAGCCGTTCGGGAGGTCAGCCCCAGCATTTT
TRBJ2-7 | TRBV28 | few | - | CASSLTPGTRPYEQYF | TGTGCCAGCAGTCTAACCCCCGGGACAAGGCCCTACGAGCAGTACTTC
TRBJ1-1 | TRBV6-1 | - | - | CASSETPDRPRTEAFF | TGTGCCAGCAGTGAGACGCCGGACAGACCTCGGACTGAAGCTTTCTTT
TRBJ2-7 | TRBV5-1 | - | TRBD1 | CASSFRGGPGQGNYEQYF | TGCGCCAGCAGCTTCAGGGGCGGGCCGGGACAGGGGAACTACGAGCAGTACTTC
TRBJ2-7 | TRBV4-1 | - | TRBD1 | CASSQDPGTGPYEQYF | TGCGCCAGCAGCCAAGATCCCGGGACAGGGCCCTACGAGCAGTACTTC